This entry describes one T cell receptor (beta chain). This sample is part of a study of blood T cell repertoires in COVID-19. Study at large: There were acute and convalescent COVID-19 samples, and they came from the United States, Italy and Spain. In each case, the material was cDNA or gDNA derived from T cells, B-cell-depleted T cells, or PBMCs.

Study processing details: Researchers report that nucleated cell counts were estimated from reference gene primer amplification. Produced via immunoSEQ multiplex PCR; TCRdb's table is partial and in-frame only. V and J calls and clone size come straight from that table; D and trimming were deduced from the DNA. The sample lists tens of thousands of clones, about 74% occurring once. Specimen: peripheral blood. The sequence was obtained from a human donor with acute or convalescent COVID-19. The donor label of this sample is uncertain.

The CDR3 coding sequence is TGTGCCACCAGCAGAGAGGTTGGGCGTAGCTATGGCTACACCTTC. Its protein product is CATSREVGRSYGYTF. V and J are TRBV15 and TRBJ1-2; D uncertain. CDR3 length: 15 residues. Per germline, CDR1 LNHNV and CDR2 YYDKDF (reference sequence). With 0 bases removed from V and 4 bases from J, the gap between germline ends came to 12 bases.